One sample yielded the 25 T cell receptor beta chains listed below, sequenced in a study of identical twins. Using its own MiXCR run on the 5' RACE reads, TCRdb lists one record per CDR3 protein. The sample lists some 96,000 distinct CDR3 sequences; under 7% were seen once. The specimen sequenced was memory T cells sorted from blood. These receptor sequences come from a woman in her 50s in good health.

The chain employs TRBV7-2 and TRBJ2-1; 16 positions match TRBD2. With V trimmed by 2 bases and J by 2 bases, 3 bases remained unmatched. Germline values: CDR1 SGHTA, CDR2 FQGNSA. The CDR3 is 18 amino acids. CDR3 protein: CASSLTGTSGRAYNEQFF. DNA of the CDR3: TGTGCCAGCAGCTTAACCGGGACTAGCGGGAGGGCCTACAATGAGCAGTTCTTC.

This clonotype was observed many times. CDR3 amino acids: CASSLGGAGATDTQYF. The DNA for the CDR3 is TGTGCCAGCAGTTTGGGAGGGGCAGGGGCCACAGATACGCAGTATTTT. The chain couples TRBV28 to TRBJ2-3; TRBD2 might be the D (7 bases). The length of the CDR3 is 16 residues. V was trimmed by 3 bases and J by 2 bases, leaving 15 bases between them. Germline-derived CDR1 and CDR2 are MDHEN and SYDVKM.

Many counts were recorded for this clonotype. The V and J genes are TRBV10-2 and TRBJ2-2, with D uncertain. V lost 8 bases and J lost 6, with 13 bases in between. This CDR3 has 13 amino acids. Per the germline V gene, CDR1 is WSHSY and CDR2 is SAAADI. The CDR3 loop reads CASGHVISGELFF. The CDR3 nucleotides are TGCGCCAGCGGGCACGTAATCTCCGGGGAGCTGTTTTTT.

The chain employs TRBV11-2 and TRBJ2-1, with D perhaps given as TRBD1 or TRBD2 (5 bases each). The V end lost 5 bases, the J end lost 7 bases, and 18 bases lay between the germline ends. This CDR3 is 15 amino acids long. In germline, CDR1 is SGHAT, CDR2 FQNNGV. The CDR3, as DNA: TGTGCCAGCAGCCTTGCCGGGACCGCCGAAAATGAGCAGTTCTTC. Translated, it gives CASSLAGTAENEQFF.

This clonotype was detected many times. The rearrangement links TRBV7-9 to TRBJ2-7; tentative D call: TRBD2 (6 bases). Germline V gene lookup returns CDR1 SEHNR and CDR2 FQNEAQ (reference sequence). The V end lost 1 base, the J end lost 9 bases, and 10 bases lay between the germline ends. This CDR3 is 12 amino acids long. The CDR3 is CASSLEAGGQYF. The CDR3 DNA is TGTGCCAGCAGCTTAGAAGCGGGCGGGCAGTACTTC.

The DNA for the CDR3 is TGTGCCACCAGTGATTTGTATCATGAGCAGTTCTTC. Its translation is CATSDLYHEQFF. The J gene is TRBJ2-1, the V gene TRBV24-1; no clear D gene. Germline CDR1 is KGHDR and CDR2 is SFDVKD. This CDR3 is 12 amino acids long. Trimming left V 0 bases short and J 8 bases short, with 4 bases between.

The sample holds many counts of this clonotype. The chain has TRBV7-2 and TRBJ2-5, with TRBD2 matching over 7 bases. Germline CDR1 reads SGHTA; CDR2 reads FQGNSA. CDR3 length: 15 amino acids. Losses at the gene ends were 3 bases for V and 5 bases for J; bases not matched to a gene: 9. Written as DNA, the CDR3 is TGTGCCAGCAGCTTCAAAGCGGGGTTCGGGGAGACCCAGTACTTC. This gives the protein CASSFKAGFGETQYF.

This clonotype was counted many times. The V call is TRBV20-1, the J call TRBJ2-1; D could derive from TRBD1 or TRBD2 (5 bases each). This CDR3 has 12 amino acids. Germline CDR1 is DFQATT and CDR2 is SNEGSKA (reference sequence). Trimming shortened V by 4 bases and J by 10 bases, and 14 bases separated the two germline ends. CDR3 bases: TGCAGTGCTACGGGACCCTTCGAAGAGCAGTTCTTC. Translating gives CSATGPFEEQFF.

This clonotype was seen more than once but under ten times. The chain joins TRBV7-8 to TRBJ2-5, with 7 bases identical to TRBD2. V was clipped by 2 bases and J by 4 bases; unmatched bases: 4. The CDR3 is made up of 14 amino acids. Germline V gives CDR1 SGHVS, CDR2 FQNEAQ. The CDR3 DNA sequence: TGTGCCAGCAGCTTACTGGCGGGAGCAGAGACCCAGTACTTC. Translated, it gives CASSLLAGAETQYF.

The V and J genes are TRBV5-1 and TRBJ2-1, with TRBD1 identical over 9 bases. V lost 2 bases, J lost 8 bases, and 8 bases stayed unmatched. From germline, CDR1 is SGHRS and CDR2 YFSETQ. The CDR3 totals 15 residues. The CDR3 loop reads CASSFGTGLSDEQFF. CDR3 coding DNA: TGCGCCAGCAGCTTCGGGACAGGGCTTAGCGATGAGCAGTTCTTC.

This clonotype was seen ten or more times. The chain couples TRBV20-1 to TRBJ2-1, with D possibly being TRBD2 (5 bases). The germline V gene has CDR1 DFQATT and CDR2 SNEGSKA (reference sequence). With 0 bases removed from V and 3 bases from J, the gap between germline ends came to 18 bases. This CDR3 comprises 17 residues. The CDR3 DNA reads TGCAGTGCTAGAGATTTTCTTAGCGAAAAGGGCTACAATGAGCAGTTCTTC. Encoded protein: CSARDFLSEKGYNEQFF.

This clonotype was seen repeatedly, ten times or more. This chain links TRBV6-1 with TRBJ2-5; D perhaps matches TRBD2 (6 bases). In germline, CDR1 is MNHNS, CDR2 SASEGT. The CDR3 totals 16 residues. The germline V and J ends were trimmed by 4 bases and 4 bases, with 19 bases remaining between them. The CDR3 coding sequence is TGTGCCAGCAGTGTCTTGGACTCTCCAGCGGGAGAGACCCAGTACTTC. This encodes CASSVLDSPAGETQYF.

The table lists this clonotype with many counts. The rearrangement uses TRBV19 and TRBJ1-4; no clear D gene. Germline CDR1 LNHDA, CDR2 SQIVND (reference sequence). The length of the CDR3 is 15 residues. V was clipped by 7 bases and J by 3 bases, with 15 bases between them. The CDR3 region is CASTSPVRPNEKLFF. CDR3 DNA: TGTGCCAGTACCTCGCCCGTTAGACCTAATGAAAAACTGTTTTTT.

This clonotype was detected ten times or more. CDR3 amino acids: CASSQDIATNEKLFF. The CDR3 nucleotides are TGTGCCAGCAGCCAAGATATAGCAACTAATGAAAAACTGTTTTTT. The rearrangement links TRBV4-2 to TRBJ1-4; D is ambiguous. CDR1 LGHNA and CDR2 YNFKEQ come from the germline V gene. V dropped 0 bases and J dropped 0 bases, with 5 bases sitting between them. The CDR3 length is 15 residues.

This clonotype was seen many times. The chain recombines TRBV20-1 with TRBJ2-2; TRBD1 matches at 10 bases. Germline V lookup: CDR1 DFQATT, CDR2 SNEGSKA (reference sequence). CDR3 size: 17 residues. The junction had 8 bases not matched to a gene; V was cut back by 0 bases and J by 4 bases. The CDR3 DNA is TGCAGTGCTAGAGATCTCGGGGACAGGGGCGCCACCGGGGAGCTGTTTTTT. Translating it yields CSARDLGDRGATGELFF.

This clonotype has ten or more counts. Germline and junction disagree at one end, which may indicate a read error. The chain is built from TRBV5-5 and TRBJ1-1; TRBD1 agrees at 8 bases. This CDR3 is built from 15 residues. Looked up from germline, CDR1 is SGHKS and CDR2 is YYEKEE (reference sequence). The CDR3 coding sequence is TGTGCCAGCAGCTTGCGTACAGGGGGGAACGCTGAAGCTTTCTTT. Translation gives CASSLRTGGNAEAFF.

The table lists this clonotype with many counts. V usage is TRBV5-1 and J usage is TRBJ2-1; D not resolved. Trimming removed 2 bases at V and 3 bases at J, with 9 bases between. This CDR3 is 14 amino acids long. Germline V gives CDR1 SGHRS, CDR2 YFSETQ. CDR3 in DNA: TGCGCCAGCAGCTTAGGCCAGATCTACAATGAGCAGTTCTTC. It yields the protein CASSLGQIYNEQFF. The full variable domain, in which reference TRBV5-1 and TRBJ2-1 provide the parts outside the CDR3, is KAGVTQTPRYLIKTRGQQVTLSCSPISGHRSVSWYQQTPGQGLQFLFEYFSETQRNKGNFPGRFSGRQFSNSRSEMNVSTLELGDSALYLCASSLGQIYNEQFFGPGTRLTVL.

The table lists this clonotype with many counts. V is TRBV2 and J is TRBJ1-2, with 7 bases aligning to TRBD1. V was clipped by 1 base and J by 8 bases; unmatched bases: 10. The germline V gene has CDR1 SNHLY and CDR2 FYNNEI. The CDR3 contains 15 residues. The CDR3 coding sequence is TGTGCCAGCAGTGAAGTAGGCAGGGGGAGAGACGGCTACACCTTC. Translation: CASSEVGRGRDGYTF. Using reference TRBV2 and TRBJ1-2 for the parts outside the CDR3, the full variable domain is EPEVTQTPSHQVTQMGQEVILRCVPISNHLYFYWYRQILGQKVEFLVSFYNNEISEKSEIFDDQFSVERPDGSNFTLKIRSTKLEDSAMYFCASSEVGRGRDGYTFGSGTRLTVV.

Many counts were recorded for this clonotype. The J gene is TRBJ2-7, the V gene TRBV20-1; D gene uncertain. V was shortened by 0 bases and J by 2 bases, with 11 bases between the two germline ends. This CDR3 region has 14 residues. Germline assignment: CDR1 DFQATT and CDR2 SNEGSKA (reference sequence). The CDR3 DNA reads TGCAGTGCTAGAGATCATCAAGGGCCCTACGAGCAGTACTTC. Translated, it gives CSARDHQGPYEQYF.

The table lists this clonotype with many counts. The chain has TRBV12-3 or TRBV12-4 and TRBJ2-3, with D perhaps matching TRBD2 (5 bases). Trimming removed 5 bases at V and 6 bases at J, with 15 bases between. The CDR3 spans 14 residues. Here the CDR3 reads CASSPRGVADTQYF. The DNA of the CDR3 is TGTGCCAGCAGTCCCCGGGGAGTAGCTGATACGCAGTATTTT.

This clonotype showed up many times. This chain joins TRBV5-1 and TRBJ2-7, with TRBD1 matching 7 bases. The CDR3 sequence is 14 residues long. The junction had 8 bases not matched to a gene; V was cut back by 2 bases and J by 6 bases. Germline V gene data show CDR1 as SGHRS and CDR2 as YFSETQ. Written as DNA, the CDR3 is TGCGCCAGCAGCTTCGGACAGGTTCTACTCGAGCAGTACTTC. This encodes CASSFGQVLLEQYF. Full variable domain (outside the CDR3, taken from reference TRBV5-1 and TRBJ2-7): KAGVTQTPRYLIKTRGQQVTLSCSPISGHRSVSWYQQTPGQGLQFLFEYFSETQRNKGNFPGRFSGRQFSNSRSEMNVSTLELGDSALYLCASSFGQVLLEQYFGPGTRLTVT.

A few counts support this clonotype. The CDR3 loop is CSALQGRETEAFF. CDR3 sequence (DNA): TGCAGCGCCCTGCAGGGAAGAGAAACTGAAGCTTTCTTT. The chain links TRBV29-1 to TRBJ1-1; maybe TRBD1 (5 bases). There are 13 residues in the CDR3. With 7 bases removed from V and 5 bases from J, the gap between germline ends came to 17 bases. Germline CDR1 SQVTM, CDR2 ANQGSEA. Together with reference TRBV29-1 and TRBJ1-1, the CDR3 gives the full variable domain: SAVISQKPSRDICQRGTSLTIQCQVDSQVTMMFWYRQQPGQSLTLIATANQGSEATYESGFVIDKFPISRPNLTFSTLTVSNMSPEDSSIYLCSALQGRETEAFFGQGTRLTVV.

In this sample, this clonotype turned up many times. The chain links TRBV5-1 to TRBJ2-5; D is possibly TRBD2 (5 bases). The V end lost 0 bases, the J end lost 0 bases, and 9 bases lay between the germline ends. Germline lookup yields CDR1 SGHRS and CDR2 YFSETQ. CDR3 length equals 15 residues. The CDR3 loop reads CASSLGGAYQETQYF. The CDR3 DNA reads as TGCGCCAGCAGCTTGGGGGGAGCGTACCAAGAGACCCAGTACTTC.

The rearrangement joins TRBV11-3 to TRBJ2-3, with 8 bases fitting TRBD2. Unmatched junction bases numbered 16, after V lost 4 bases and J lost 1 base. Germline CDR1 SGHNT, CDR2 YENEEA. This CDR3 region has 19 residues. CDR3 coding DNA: TGTGCCAGCAGCTCCTCCGGGACTAGTTGGGAGCCAGGCACAGATACGCAGTATTTT. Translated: CASSSSGTSWEPGTDTQYF.

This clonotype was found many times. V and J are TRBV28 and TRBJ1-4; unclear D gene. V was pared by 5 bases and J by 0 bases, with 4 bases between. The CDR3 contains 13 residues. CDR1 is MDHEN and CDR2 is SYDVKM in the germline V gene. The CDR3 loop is CASSVTTNEKLFF. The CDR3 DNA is TGTGCCAGCAGTGTTACAACTAATGAAAAACTGTTTTTT.